One and the same sample provided the 21 T cell receptor beta chains below, sequenced in a study of cytomegalovirus exposure and HLA in healthy donors (dated by TCRdb to 2016 to 2017). Library creation used the immunoSEQ multiplex PCR assay. A mixture of 60 forward primers for TCR Vbeta segments and 13 reverse primers for TCR Jbeta segments was used in the multiplex PCR. In TCRdb, the immuneACCESS table is reduced to in-frame sequences with V and J assigned. These tables do not hold every clone; where another copy was compared, an unresolved V gene accounts for under half, and the others remain unexplained. Here the sample has roughly 120,000 clones; around four fifths occur a single time. The ten largest clonotypes hold less than 4.5% of the sample. The sequenced sample consisted of PBMCs. Source of these receptors: a woman in her thirties or forties in good health and CMV-seronegative.

This clone is a singleton in its sample. The gene calls are TRBV6-5 and TRBJ1-1; 8 bases fit TRBD1. In germline, CDR1 is MNHEY, CDR2 SVGAGI. The CDR3 extends over 15 amino acids. V lost 2 bases and J lost 7; bases outside the gene matches: 9. CDR3 coding DNA: TGTGCCAGCAGTTACGGGGGACAGGCGGGTGTTGAAGCTTTCTTT. Protein: CASSYGGQAGVEAFF.

The chain carries TRBV30 and TRBJ2-3; D remains unclear. Per the germline V gene, CDR1 is GTSNPN and CDR2 is SVGIG (reference sequence). With 0 bases removed from V and 6 bases from J, the gap between germline ends came to 4 bases. CDR3 length equals 11 residues. The CDR3 loop is CAWSVLDTQYF. The CDR3, as DNA: TGTGCCTGGAGTGTCCTTGATACGCAGTATTTT. Full variable domain (outside the CDR3, taken from reference TRBV30 and TRBJ2-3): SQTIHQWPATLVQPVGSPLSLECTVEGTSNPNLYWYRQAAGRGLQLLFYSVGIGQISSEVPQNLSASRPQDRQFILSSKKLLLSDSGFYLCAWSVLDTQYFGPGTRLTVL.

The chain joins TRBV6-5 to TRBJ1-4; D is undetermined. Trimming shortened V by 0 bases and J by 8 bases, and 7 bases separated the two germline ends. Germline V gives CDR1 MNHEY, CDR2 SVGAGI. CDR3 length: 13 amino acids. CDR3 coding DNA: TGTGCCAGCAGTTACTCCCACGAGGAAAAACTGTTTTTT. Its protein is CASSYSHEEKLFF.

This clone was detected once. The V call is TRBV2, the J call TRBJ1-1; 10 bases agree with TRBD1. The germline CDR1 and CDR2 sequences are SNHLY and FYNNEI. The CDR3 is 13 amino acids. The ends lost 8 bases at V and 4 bases at J; junction bases unmatched: 4. CDR3 in amino acids: CASGGQGGTEAFF. The DNA of the CDR3 is TGTGCCAGCGGCGGACAGGGGGGCACTGAAGCTTTCTTT.

The V gene is TRBV7-9, the J gene TRBJ2-1; D unclear. With 1 base removed from V and 0 bases from J, the gap between germline ends came to 4 bases. Germline V gene data show CDR1 as SEHNR and CDR2 as FQNEAQ (reference sequence). This CDR3 is built from 14 residues. This CDR3 reads CASSLGGSYNEQFF. In DNA, the CDR3 is TGTGCCAGCAGCTTAGGAGGCTCCTACAATGAGCAGTTCTTC.

This sequence joins TRBV11-2 and TRBJ2-3; 11 bases align to TRBD2. The germline V gene has CDR1 SGHAT and CDR2 FQNNGV. After removal of 4 bases from V and 7 bases from J, the junction contained 10 bases not matched to a gene. The CDR3 is made up of 16 amino acids. Here the CDR3 DNA reads TGTGCCAGCAGCTCGGGACTAGCGGCCCTCTCCAATACGCAGTATTTT. Residues: CASSSGLAALSNTQYF.

The chain uses TRBV6-1 and TRBJ2-7; TRBD1 aligns across 11 bases. Losses at the gene ends were 8 bases for V and 5 bases for J; bases not matched to a gene: 11. The germline CDR1 and CDR2 sequences are MNHNS and SASEGT. This CDR3 has 15 residues. The CDR3 bases are TGTGCCAGCTCCAGACCGGGACAGGGGGACCACGAGCAGTACTTC. This encodes CASSRPGQGDHEQYF.

V and J are TRBV7-8 and TRBJ1-1; a possible D gene is TRBD1 (6 bases). The CDR3 is 15 amino acids. CDR1 SGHVS and CDR2 FQNEAQ come from the germline V gene. With 2 bases removed from V and 1 base from J, the gap between germline ends came to 11 bases. The CDR3 is CASSLTGPKNTEAFF. CDR3 in DNA: TGTGCCAGCAGCTTAACAGGGCCTAAGAACACTGAAGCTTTCTTT.

The chain joins TRBV5-1 to TRBJ2-5, with 10 bases matching TRBD1. The CDR3 has 14 amino acids. J gave up 3 bases and V 3 bases, and 2 bases lay outside the gene matches. Per the germline V gene, CDR1 is SGHRS and CDR2 is YFSETQ. In DNA form, the CDR3 reads TGCGCCAGCAGCTCTGGGACAGGGGAAGAGACCCAGTACTTC. It yields the protein CASSSGTGEETQYF.

The V gene is TRBV11-1, the J gene TRBJ2-5; 7 bases match TRBD2. Germline CDR1 is SGHAT and CDR2 is FQDESV (reference sequence). The CDR3 runs to 13 residues. Losses at the gene ends were 6 bases for V and 5 bases for J; bases not matched to a gene: 6. The CDR3 reads CASRGGAPETQYF. The CDR3 DNA is TGTGCCAGCAGGGGAGGGGCCCCCGAGACCCAGTACTTC.

The chain links TRBV5-6 to TRBJ2-4; D is perhaps TRBD2 (5 bases). The CDR3 runs 15 residues. Germline CDR1 reads SGHDT; CDR2 reads YYEEEE. V lost 0 bases and J 2 bases, leaving 9 bases between the germline ends. CDR3 nucleotides: TGTGCCAGCAGCTTGGTAGCTAGCCCCAAAAACATTCAGTACTTC. Its translation: CASSLVASPKNIQYF.

The V call is TRBV5-4, the J call TRBJ2-3, with D uncertain. Trimming left V 3 bases short and J 6 bases short, with 8 bases between. Looked up from germline, CDR1 is SGHNT and CDR2 is YYREEE (reference sequence). The CDR3 length is 12 residues. In DNA form, the CDR3 reads TGTGCCAGCAGCTCGCTAGAGGATACGCAGTATTTT. Translation gives CASSSLEDTQYF.

This rearrangement joins TRBV2 to TRBJ2-1; 7 bases map to TRBD2. CDR3 length: 15 residues. With 6 bases clipped from V and 2 bases from J, the junction kept 7 bases outside the gene matches. Looked up from germline, CDR1 is SNHLY and CDR2 is FYNNEI. This chain's CDR3 is CASRRAGATYNEQFF. The CDR3 DNA reads as TGTGCCAGCAGACGGGCGGGAGCGACCTACAATGAGCAGTTCTTC.

This chain connects TRBV19 to TRBJ1-5; no reliable D call. There are 13 residues in the CDR3. Trimming shortened V by 3 bases and J by 7 bases, and 10 bases separated the two germline ends. Germline assignment: CDR1 LNHDA and CDR2 SQIVND (reference sequence). The CDR3: CASSISLRQPQHF. CDR3 DNA: TGTGCCAGTAGTATCTCTCTTCGGCAGCCCCAGCATTTT.

The rearrangement joins TRBV10-3 to TRBJ2-7, with D possibly TRBD1 on 7 matching bases. Germline V gene data show CDR1 as ENHRY and CDR2 as SYGVKD. The CDR3 runs to 14 residues. V was cut by 10 bases and J by 5 bases, with 21 bases left in between. The CDR3, as DNA: TGTGCCACGTCTTCGGAGGGGCAGGGGGACGAGCAGTACTTC. As protein: CATSSEGQGDEQYF.

This chain joins TRBV6-5 and TRBJ2-2; 7 nucleotides align to TRBD1. Losses at the gene ends were 5 bases for V and 3 bases for J; bases not matched to a gene: 6. Germline values: CDR1 MNHEY, CDR2 SVGAGI. The CDR3 covers 15 residues. The DNA of the CDR3 is TGTGCCAGCAGTCCTGGGACAGACCACACCGGGGAGCTGTTTTTT. Protein product: CASSPGTDHTGELFF.

This chain joins TRBV19 and TRBJ2-1, with 16 positions matching TRBD2. The germline CDR1 and CDR2 sequences are LNHDA and SQIVND (reference sequence). This CDR3 has 16 amino acids. With V trimmed by 7 bases and J by 8 bases, 8 bases remained unmatched. CDR3: CASTPGTSGRGHEQFF. The CDR3 nucleotides are TGTGCCAGTACCCCCGGGACTAGCGGGAGGGGGCATGAGCAGTTCTTC.

This sequence joins TRBV29-1 and TRBJ2-1; TRBD2 matches at 7 bases. From germline, CDR1 is SQVTM and CDR2 ANQGSEA. V was pared by 7 bases and J by 9 bases, with 18 bases of the junction left unmatched. This CDR3 contains 15 residues. The CDR3 here is CSGRTGTVGGGEQFF. In DNA, the CDR3 is TGCAGCGGCCGAACCGGGACGGTGGGGGGGGGTGAGCAGTTCTTC.

The chain employs TRBV7-2 and TRBJ2-1; D gene unclear. Germline loops: CDR1 SGHTA, CDR2 FQGNSA. The V gene lost 1 base and the J gene lost 5 bases, with 6 bases spanning the gap. There are 13 residues in the CDR3. Here the CDR3 reads CASSLGYNNEQFF. The CDR3, as DNA: TGTGCCAGCAGCTTAGGCTATAACAATGAGCAGTTCTTC. Combining the CDR3 with reference TRBV7-2 and TRBJ2-1 gives the whole variable domain GAGVSQSPSNKVTEKGKDVELRCDPISGHTALYWYRQSLGQGLEFLIYFQGNSAPDKSGLPSDRFSAERTGGSVSTLTIQRTQQEDSAVYLCASSLGYNNEQFFGPGTRLTVL.

The chain joins TRBV28 to TRBJ1-1, with D perhaps TRBD1 (5 bases). The CDR3 contains 14 residues. The germline gives CDR1 MDHEN, CDR2 SYDVKM. Trimming stripped 3 bases from V and 5 bases from J, with 13 bases between. CDR3 coding DNA: TGTGCCAGCAGTTTGCCCGCCCGGGGGACTGAAGCTTTCTTT. This codes for CASSLPARGTEAFF.

The V and J genes are TRBV7-6 and TRBJ2-7, with D perhaps TRBD2 (5 bases). The V gene lost 5 bases and the J gene lost 3 bases, with 11 bases spanning the gap. The germline V gene has CDR1 SGHVS and CDR2 FNYEAQ. This CDR3 contains 13 residues. The CDR3 region is CASSAGGVYEQYF. The CDR3 bases are TGTGCCAGCAGCGCCGGAGGAGTCTACGAGCAGTACTTC. Full variable domain (rest looked up from reference TRBV7-6 and TRBJ2-7): GAGVSQSPRYKVTKRGQDVALRCDPISGHVSLYWYRQALGQGPEFLTYFNYEAQQDKSGLPNDRFSAERPEGSISTLTIQRTEQRDSAMYRCASSAGGVYEQYFGPGTRLTVT.